This T cell receptor (beta chain) was sequenced during a study of a mutant IDH1 vaccine in newly diagnosed glioma. Across the study: Vaccine administration was initiated 4-6 weeks following radiotherapy alone, or with temozolomide cycles. Treated patients were roughly 62% male, around 40% female, mean age approximately 42 years.

Details on this clone: As yet, its antigen is unknown.

TCRdb keeps only in-frame clones here, not all; method: immunoSEQ multiplex PCR. The sample has approximately 82,000 clones; around 85% are singletons. Time point of the sample: week 23, last vaccination. Vaccine doses each comprised 300 ug of mutant IDH1 20-mer peptide, with topical imiquimod. V was clipped by 0 bases and J by 5 bases, with 2 bases between them. The CDR3 is 11 amino acids. V and J are TRBV5-3 and TRBJ2-5; D is unclear. TRBV5-3 is identified as an open reading frame with a role that is uncertain. Specimen: PBMCs, collected from a glioma patient whose treatment included an IDH1 peptide vaccine. The sequence derives from a man under 40 with glioma. Some clones in this sample may be carry-over from other donors' samples. The chain's CDR3 is CARSLGETQYF. The CDR3 DNA reads TGTGCCAGAAGCTTGGGGGAGACCCAGTACTTC.